These 21 T cell receptor beta chains came from one sample sequenced in a study of blood T cell repertoires in COVID-19. Assay used: immunoSEQ multiplex PCR; TCRdb lists only in-frame clones, some missing. The repertoire has around 170,000 clones, around 84% of them found once; the top ten carry approximately 0.5%. The material sequenced was peripheral blood. Every receptor here comes from a man aged 55-75 years with COVID-19, enrolled during active disease.

The V gene is TRBV11-3, the J gene TRBJ2-3; TRBD2 matches at 11 bases. The CDR3 consists of 18 residues. With V trimmed by 4 bases and J by 0 bases, 9 bases remained unmatched. Germline V lookup: CDR1 SGHNT, CDR2 YENEEA. DNA of the CDR3: TGTGCCAGCAGCTCAACCGCCCTAGCGGGGGGTAGCACAGATACGCAGTATTTT. Its translation is CASSSTALAGGSTDTQYF.

This chain links TRBV18 with TRBJ2-7, with 12 bases identical to TRBD2. The trim removed 2 bases at V and 2 bases at J, leaving 4 bases unmatched. CDR1 and CDR2 from the germline V gene are KGHSH and LQKENI. The CDR3 runs to 16 residues. The CDR3 region is CASSPTGLAGPYEQYF. CDR3 bases: TGTGCCAGCTCACCAACGGGACTAGCGGGCCCCTACGAGCAGTACTTC.

The rearrangement uses TRBV6-5 and TRBJ1-2; D is undetermined. Germline loops: CDR1 MNHEY, CDR2 SVGAGI. This CDR3 has 13 amino acids. V dropped 5 bases and J dropped 4 bases, with 11 bases sitting between them. The CDR3 protein is CASSPRSIYGYTF. The CDR3 DNA reads as TGTGCCAGCAGTCCACGGAGCATCTATGGCTACACCTTC.

The J gene is TRBJ2-1, the V gene TRBV9, with D unclear. With 0 bases removed from V and 8 bases from J, the gap between germline ends came to 12 bases. Germline CDR1 SGDLS, CDR2 YYNGEE. CDR3 length equals 14 residues. CDR3 sequence (DNA): TGTGCCAGCAGCGTAGATCTCGCTCAGTATGAGCAGTTCTTC. This codes for CASSVDLAQYEQFF.

The V and J genes are TRBV24-1 and TRBJ2-1; 10 bases are shared with TRBD2. The CDR3 consists of 16 residues. Germline loops: CDR1 KGHDR, CDR2 SFDVKD. V lost 9 bases to trimming and J lost 0 bases; unmatched junction nucleotides: 7. CDR3 bases: TGTGCCACCGGCATAGCGGGAGGTAGCTCCTACAATGAGCAGTTCTTC. The encoded protein is CATGIAGGSSYNEQFF.

V usage is TRBV29-1 and J usage is TRBJ1-1; a weak D match, TRBD1 (5 bases). The CDR3 extends over 13 amino acids. Looked up from germline, CDR1 is SQVTM and CDR2 is ANQGSEA. V was cut by 4 bases and J by 2 bases, with 11 bases left in between. The CDR3 sequence is CSVVDSFNTEAFF. In DNA form, the CDR3 reads TGCAGCGTTGTTGACAGCTTTAACACTGAAGCTTTCTTT.

The rearrangement joins TRBV12-3 or TRBV12-4 to TRBJ1-2; D remains ambiguous. Trimming took off 8 bases at V and 8 bases at J, with 15 bases between the two ends. The CDR3 consists of 12 residues. The CDR3 sequence: CASDLRAAGYTF. CDR3 sequence (DNA): TGTGCCAGCGACCTGAGAGCGGCGGGCTACACCTTC.

This sequence joins TRBV7-9 and TRBJ2-2; 9 nucleotides align to TRBD1. Per the germline V gene, CDR1 is SEHNR and CDR2 is FQNEAQ (reference sequence). The CDR3 has 14 amino acids. Unmatched junction bases numbered 4, after V lost 6 bases and J lost 5 bases. The CDR3 protein is CASRQGAQTGELFF. The CDR3 DNA reads as TGTGCCAGCAGACAGGGGGCGCAAACCGGGGAGCTGTTTTTT.

The chain employs TRBV11-2 and TRBJ2-7, with TRBD1 matching over 7 bases. V was clipped by 4 bases and J by 2 bases; unmatched bases: 2. The germline CDR1 and CDR2 sequences are SGHAT and FQNNGV. This CDR3 spans 13 amino acids. The CDR3 region is CASSSDRAYEQYF. The CDR3, as DNA: TGTGCCAGCAGCTCCGACAGGGCCTACGAGCAGTACTTC.

The chain has TRBV7-9 and TRBJ2-5; 11 bases are shared with TRBD2. The CDR3 runs to 15 residues. CDR1 is SEHNR, CDR2 FQNEAQ, per germline (reference sequence). Losses at the gene ends were 3 bases for V and 4 bases for J; bases not matched to a gene: 4. The DNA of the CDR3 is TGTGCCAGCAGCTTTAGCGGGAGGGATCCAGAGACCCAGTACTTC. Translated: CASSFSGRDPETQYF.

The chain combines TRBV6-2 or TRBV6-3 with TRBJ2-2; no definite D call. The V end was cut by 4 bases, the J end by 0 bases, with 9 bases between. Germline lookup yields CDR1 MNHEY and CDR2 SVGEGT. The length of the CDR3 is 15 residues. CDR3 nucleotide sequence: TGTGCCAGCAGTTCGAGGTCCACGAACACCGGGGAGCTGTTTTTT. Encoded protein: CASSSRSTNTGELFF.

The chain recombines TRBV6-2 or TRBV6-3 with TRBJ2-7, with D possibly being TRBD1 (6 bases). V was cut by 6 bases and J by 0 bases, with 15 bases left in between. Germline-derived CDR1 and CDR2 are MNHEY and SVGEGT. The CDR3 is 15 amino acids. CDR3: CASSPSDSHSYEQYF. The CDR3, as DNA: TGTGCCAGCAGCCCCTCGGACAGCCACTCCTACGAGCAGTACTTC.

The V and J genes are TRBV5-1 and TRBJ2-7, with 12 positions matching TRBD2. This CDR3 is built from 15 residues. V gave up 0 bases and J gave up 4 bases; unmatched junction bases: 2. In germline, CDR1 is SGHRS, CDR2 YFSETQ. The chain's CDR3 is CASSLGGLAGYEQYF. The CDR3, as DNA: TGCGCCAGCAGCTTGGGCGGACTAGCGGGGTACGAGCAGTACTTC.

This clone was seen more than once but under ten times. The same CDR3 also results from other DNA sequences found in this sample. V usage is TRBV7-6 and J usage is TRBJ2-7; TRBD1 matches at 7 bases. The CDR3 loop spans 15 amino acids. V trimming: 1 base; J trimming: 4 bases; junction bases outside the gene matches: 7. Germline CDR1 and CDR2: SGHVS and FNYEAQ. CDR3 loop: CASSLETGKRYEQYF. In DNA form, the CDR3 reads TGTGCCAGCAGCTTAGAGACAGGGAAGAGGTACGAGCAGTACTTC.

The chain is built from TRBV6-2 or TRBV6-3 and TRBJ2-2; the match to TRBD1 covers 12 bases. The CDR3 is made up of 16 amino acids. V shed 5 bases, J shed 5 bases, and the junction held 6 bases outside the gene matches. Germline CDR1 reads MNHEY; CDR2 reads SVGEGT. This chain's CDR3 is CASSNRDRGPTGELFF. The DNA for the CDR3 is TGTGCCAGCAGTAACCGGGACAGGGGGCCTACCGGGGAGCTGTTTTTT.

The chain is built from TRBV7-2 and TRBJ2-1; D not certain. The V end lost 3 bases, the J end lost 8 bases, and 11 bases lay between the germline ends. CDR3 length: 13 residues. Germline V gene lookup returns CDR1 SGHTA and CDR2 FQGNSA. Here the CDR3 DNA reads TGTGCCAGCAGCTTCCGAAGAGGTGATGAGCAGTTCTTC. Amino acids: CASSFRRGDEQFF.

The chain combines TRBV6-5 with TRBJ2-7; the match to TRBD1 covers 8 bases. Germline values: CDR1 MNHEY, CDR2 SVGAGI. This CDR3 comprises 13 residues. The V segment lost 9 bases and the J segment 3 bases; nucleotides outside the gene matches: 7. The CDR3, as DNA: TGTGCCAGACCAACTGACAGGGGCTACGAGCAGTACTTC. The encoded protein is CARPTDRGYEQYF.

The rearrangement links TRBV14 to TRBJ1-1; D is uncertain. The CDR3 extends over 11 amino acids. Trimming removed 4 bases at V and 6 bases at J, with 6 bases between. Germline V gene data show CDR1 as SGHDN and CDR2 as FVKESK. CDR3 in amino acids: CASSRVAEAFF. The CDR3 nucleotides read TGTGCCAGCAGCCGTGTAGCTGAAGCTTTCTTT.

This chain links TRBV6-2 or TRBV6-3 with TRBJ2-2; TRBD2 agrees at 13 bases. The CDR3 runs 18 residues. Germline CDR1 reads MNHEY; CDR2 reads SVGEGT. The V and J ends lost 1 base and 5 bases, in that order; junction bases with no gene match: 7. CDR3 sequence (DNA): TGTGCCAGCAGTTACTGGGCACTAGCGGGAGGGGGAACCGGGGAGCTGTTTTTT. Translating it yields CASSYWALAGGGTGELFF.

This clone was picked up one time. This sequence joins TRBV6-5 and TRBJ1-5, with D perhaps matching TRBD1 (5 bases). The germline V and J ends were trimmed by 6 bases and 3 bases, with 9 bases remaining between them. Germline V gene sequence: CDR1 MNHEY, CDR2 SVGAGI. The length of the CDR3 is 13 residues. CDR3 amino acids: CASRGQNNQPQHF. For the CDR3, the DNA is TGTGCCAGCAGAGGACAAAACAATCAGCCCCAGCATTTT.

Details on this clone: Relative to the germline gene, one junction end is altered; a read error may explain this. The chain couples TRBV18 to TRBJ1-5; D is perhaps TRBD1 (6 bases). There are 16 residues in the CDR3. Germline lookup yields CDR1 KGHSH and CDR2 LQKENI. CDR3 protein: CASSESQGISSQPQHF. The CDR3, as DNA: TGTGCCAGCTCAGAATCACAGGGTATCAGCAGTCAGCCCCAGCATTTT.